The TCR beta chain described here comes from a study of T cell responses to AZD1222 COVID-19 vaccine. Clones were read by immunoSEQ multiplex PCR, and TCRdb kept only the in-frame ones, dropping some. This sample yields around 120,000 clones, of which about 88% are seen a single time; approximately 18% belongs to the top ten. Germline-derived CDR1 and CDR2 are SEHNR and FQNEAQ (reference sequence). Trimming at V came to 1 base and at J to 5 bases, leaving 12 bases not matched to a gene. The CDR3 runs 17 residues. About this clone: Its antigen is unknown.

Findings and caveats of the study: At baseline, seropositivity was found in only 6 or 7 AZD1222 recipients. Close to half of all spike-specific TCRs reportedly target regions of the variants that are unmutated. Most donors were white British, females outnumbered males, and clonal diversity was possibly underestimated. Distributed over spike, vaccine-associated CD4 TCRs predominated at 160-218 and 743-854.

The chain employs TRBV7-9 and TRBJ2-5, with 8 bases identical to TRBD2. The sequenced sample was peripheral blood, obtained on day 0 of MenACWY control vaccination. This receptor was obtained from an adult in good health. CDR3 in amino acids: CASSLEKAGEVSETQYF. CDR3 in DNA: TGTGCCAGCAGCTTAGAAAAAGCGGGAGAAGTCTCGGAGACCCAGTACTTC.